This T cell receptor (beta chain) is drawn from a study of blood T cell repertoires in COVID-19. Study-wide background: Samples taken during acute and convalescent COVID-19 were collected in the United States, Italy and Spain. T cells, B-cell-depleted T cells, or PBMCs supplied cDNA or gDNA.

Germline loops: CDR1 LNHDA, CDR2 SQIVND (reference sequence). This CDR3 spans 14 amino acids. Original methodology: Reference gene primer amplification yielded estimated nucleated cell counts. Assay: immunoSEQ multiplex PCR; the TCRdb copy retains only in-frame clones and omits some. V and J calls plus clone size are reproduced from that table; the DNA served to infer D and trimming. In the table there are about 140,000 clones, approximately 87% of which are singletons. The rearrangement joins TRBV19 to TRBJ1-1, with 7 positions matching TRBD1. The sequencing sample was made of peripheral blood. The source of this sequence is a woman aged 35 to 49 with acute or convalescent COVID-19. The CDR3 sequence is CATHPGTVNTEAFF. The CDR3 nucleotides are TGTGCTACCCACCCGGGGACAGTGAACACTGAAGCTTTCTTT.